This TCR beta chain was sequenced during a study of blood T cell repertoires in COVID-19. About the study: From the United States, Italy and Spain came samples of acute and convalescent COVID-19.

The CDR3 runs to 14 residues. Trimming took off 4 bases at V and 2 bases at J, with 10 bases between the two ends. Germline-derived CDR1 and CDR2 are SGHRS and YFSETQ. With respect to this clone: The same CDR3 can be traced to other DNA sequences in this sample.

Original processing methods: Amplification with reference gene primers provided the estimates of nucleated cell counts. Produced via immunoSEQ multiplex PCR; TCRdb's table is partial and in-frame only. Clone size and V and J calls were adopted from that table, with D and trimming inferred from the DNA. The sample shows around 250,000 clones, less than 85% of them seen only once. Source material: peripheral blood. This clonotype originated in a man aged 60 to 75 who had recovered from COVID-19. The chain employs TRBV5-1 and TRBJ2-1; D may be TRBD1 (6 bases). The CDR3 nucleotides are TGCGCCAGCAGCCCCGGACAGACCTACAATGAGCAGTTCTTC. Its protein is CASSPGQTYNEQFF.